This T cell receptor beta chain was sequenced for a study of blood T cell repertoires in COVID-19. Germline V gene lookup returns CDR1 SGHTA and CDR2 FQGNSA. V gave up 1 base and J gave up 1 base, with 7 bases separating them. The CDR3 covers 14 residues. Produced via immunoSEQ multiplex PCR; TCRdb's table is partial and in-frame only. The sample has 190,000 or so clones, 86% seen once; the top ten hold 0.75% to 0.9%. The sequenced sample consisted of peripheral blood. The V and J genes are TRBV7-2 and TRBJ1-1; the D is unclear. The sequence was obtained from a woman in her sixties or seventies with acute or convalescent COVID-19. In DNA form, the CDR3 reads TGTGCCAGCAGCTTAGATTGGAGGAACACTGAAGCTTTCTTT. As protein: CASSLDWRNTEAFF.